These 10 T cell receptor beta chains came from one sample sequenced in a study of blood T cell repertoires in COVID-19. The data were produced by immunoSEQ multiplex PCR, yet TCRdb's version contains in-frame clones alone and is incomplete. Of 95,000 to 150,000 clones in the sample, roughly 88% are singletons; the top ten hold roughly 4.7%. Source material: peripheral blood. Receptors originate from a middle-aged man with acute or convalescent COVID-19.

The genes are TRBV19 and TRBJ2-3, with D maybe TRBD2 (6 bases). CDR3 length equals 16 residues. The V end lost 5 bases, the J end lost 1 base, and 16 bases lay between the germline ends. CDR1 and CDR2 from the germline V gene are LNHDA and SQIVND (reference sequence). CDR3 protein: CASSFSGPGGTDTQYF. DNA of the CDR3: TGTGCCAGTAGTTTTAGCGGCCCGGGAGGCACAGATACGCAGTATTTT.

The rearrangement uses TRBV6-6 and TRBJ1-2; 8 bases match TRBD1. The CDR3 runs 13 residues. With 8 bases clipped from V and 4 bases from J, the junction kept 6 bases outside the gene matches. CDR1 and CDR2 from the germline V gene are MNHNY and SVGAGI (reference sequence). The CDR3 spells CASGRGRGYGYTF. In DNA, the CDR3 is TGTGCCAGCGGCAGGGGGCGCGGCTATGGCTACACCTTC.

A few counts support this clone. The V call is TRBV7-2, the J call TRBJ2-7; D remains unclear. Trimming took off 3 bases at V and 0 bases at J, with 6 bases between the two ends. This CDR3 has 13 amino acids. The germline V gene encodes CDR1 SGHTA and CDR2 FQGNSA. CDR3 coding DNA: TGTGCCAGCAGCTTTTCGGGCTCCTACGAGCAGTACTTC. Encoded protein: CASSFSGSYEQYF.

The chain has TRBV6-5 and TRBJ2-1, with D possibly matching TRBD2 (5 bases). This CDR3 contains 14 residues. Per the germline V gene, CDR1 is MNHEY and CDR2 is SVGAGI. Trimming removed 0 bases at V and 5 bases at J, with 8 bases between. The CDR3 is CASSYSTRDNEQFF. CDR3 sequence (DNA): TGTGCCAGCAGTTACTCCACTAGGGACAATGAGCAGTTCTTC.

V is TRBV6-1 and J is TRBJ1-2; TRBD1 might be the D (6 bases). From germline, CDR1 is MNHNS and CDR2 SASEGT. Trimming removed 3 bases at V and 4 bases at J, with 9 bases between. The CDR3 loop spans 13 amino acids. CDR3 bases: TGTGCCAGCAGTGACACAGGGAGCTATGGCTACACCTTC. Its translation: CASSDTGSYGYTF.

As concerns this clone: The sample holds other DNA sequences that translate to the same CDR3. The rearrangement uses TRBV5-4 and TRBJ2-3; D is undetermined. The CDR3 has 12 amino acids. Trimming took off 4 bases at V and 4 bases at J, with 7 bases between the two ends. The germline V gene has CDR1 SGHNT and CDR2 YYREEE (reference sequence). CDR3 nucleotides: TGTGCCAGCAGCATCGCAGCAGATACGCAGTATTTT. This encodes CASSIAADTQYF.

J is TRBJ1-1 and V is TRBV5-1; 9 nucleotides agree with TRBD1. V trimming: 4 bases; J trimming: 4 bases; junction bases outside the gene matches: 8. CDR1 and CDR2 from the germline V gene are SGHRS and YFSETQ. This CDR3 region has 15 residues. CDR3 bases: TGCGCCAGCAGCATACAGGGGGCCAAGGGCACTGAAGCTTTCTTT. It codes for CASSIQGAKGTEAFF.

The CDR3, as DNA: TGTGCCACGTCGTGGGGTGGAGGGGACGAAAAACTGTTTTTT. It is translated as CATSWGGGDEKLFF. The chain is built from TRBV10-3 and TRBJ1-4; TRBD1 is a possible D gene (5 bases). The V end was cut by 10 bases, the J end by 8 bases, with 20 bases between. This CDR3 contains 14 residues. Germline V gene data show CDR1 as ENHRY and CDR2 as SYGVKD.

The J gene is TRBJ1-2, the V gene TRBV6-5; D is perhaps TRBD1 (5 bases). There are 11 residues in the CDR3. Trimming shortened V by 8 bases and J by 4 bases, and 8 bases separated the two germline ends. The germline CDR1 and CDR2 sequences are MNHEY and SVGAGI. CDR3 sequence reads: CASGGTYGYTF. In DNA, the CDR3 is TGTGCCAGCGGAGGGACCTATGGCTACACCTTC.

The table lists this clone with a count of one. This chain connects TRBV3-1 (or the pseudogene TRBV3-2) to TRBJ2-1; TRBD1 aligns across 8 bases. CDR1 and CDR2 from the germline V gene are LGHDT and YNNKEL (reference sequence). There are 17 residues in the CDR3. Trimming at V came to 5 bases and at J to 3 bases, leaving 12 bases not matched to a gene. CDR3 sequence reads: CASSLALLRGRYNEQFF. In nucleotides, the CDR3 is TGTGCCAGCAGCTTGGCACTCCTCAGGGGGCGCTACAATGAGCAGTTCTTC.